The clone carrying this T cell receptor beta chain was seen once. Per the original data handling: The assay estimated nucleated cells by amplifying reference gene primers. Sequencing was performed with immunoSEQ multiplex PCR; in TCRdb, only in-frame clones are kept and a portion is missing. That table gives V, J and clone size, and the DNA gave D and trimming. The sample holds some 180,000 clones, 70% to 90% seen once. V lost 5 bases, J lost 4 bases, and 19 bases lay in between. The germline CDR1 and CDR2 sequences are SGHAT and FQNNGV. The CDR3 length is 16 residues. The sample belongs to a study of blood T cell repertoires in COVID-19. As for the study in general: The study drew acute and convalescent COVID-19 samples from the United States, Italy and Spain.

This chain uses TRBV11-2 with TRBJ2-3; TRBD1 might be the D (6 bases). This sequence originates from a man aged 55 to 70 with active or convalescent COVID-19. What was sequenced was peripheral blood. CDR3 in DNA: TGTGCCAGCAGCCCAGGGGATCGGCGTTTTGCAGATACGCAGTATTTT. It codes for CASSPGDRRFADTQYF. Combining the CDR3 with reference TRBV11-2 and TRBJ2-3 gives the whole variable domain EAGVAQSPRYKIIEKRQSVAFWCNPISGHATLYWYQQILGQGPKLLIQFQNNGVVDDSQLPKDRFSAERLKGVDSTLKIQPAKLEDSAVYLCASSPGDRRFADTQYFGPGTRLTVL.